This paragraph reports one T cell receptor (beta chain). The sample belongs to a study of glioma-infiltrating T cells after dendritic cell vaccination. The sample's time point: after dendritic cell vaccination, including at tumor progression/relapse. Patients had residual fresh-frozen tumor tissue and more than two years of survival data. Clones were sequenced by immunoSEQ multiplex PCR, and TCRdb holds only the in-frame ones, with some missing. The table shows 100,000 or so clones, with 90% occurring only once. CDR1 is MNHNY and CDR2 is SVGAGI in the germline V gene (reference sequence). The CDR3 spans 15 residues. V was cut by 3 bases and J by 3 bases, with 15 bases left in between.

This sample comprised blood, obtained after dendritic cell vaccination. This rearrangement joins TRBV6-6 to TRBJ2-7; D possibly corresponds to TRBD1 (5 bases). The TCR sequence derives from a human donor with glioblastoma. This chain's CDR3 is CASSYLQGGDYEQYF. The CDR3 DNA is TGTGCCAGCAGTTATCTCCAGGGTGGGGACTACGAGCAGTACTTC.